This T cell receptor (beta chain) was identified in a study of T cells expressing NK-cell markers. Germline V gene data show CDR1 as LGHNA and CDR2 as YSLEER. The CDR3 loop spans 16 amino acids. TCRdb reprocessed the 5' RACE reads and keeps a single row for each CDR3 protein, giving no DNA. Its table records 450,000 to 600,000 distinct CDR3 sequences. This receptor was taken from a man younger than 30 in good health. This sequence joins TRBV4-3 and TRBJ2-3; TCRdb indicates TRBD2, and absent DNA this call remains unverified. The source material was blood T cells: a sorted CD56 or NKG2C T cell subset, CD4+ or CD8+ T cells, or bulk PBMC T cells (not recorded which). CDR3 region: CASSQGDSGSTDTQYF.